The rows below give T cell receptor beta chains drawn from one sample of a study of circulating and synovial CD4+ cells in juvenile arthritis. Produced via immunoSEQ multiplex PCR; TCRdb's table is partial and in-frame only. The table has 32,000 or so clones, roughly 96% seen once. Sequencing input: CD4+ T cells from blood. The receptors originated from a human donor with juvenile idiopathic arthritis. The CDR3 runs from the conserved cysteine through the conserved F or W. Each record gives: D gene, V gene, clone size, J gene, CDR3 protein, CDR3 DNA. A D gene is named only where the DNA matches it firmly. Rows give clone size only sometimes, using once, few, many, or a class for an expanded clone.

D: TRBD2
V: TRBV5-4
size: -
J: TRBJ2-1
CDR3: CASSLRLAGERRGRNEQFF
DNA: TGTGCCAGCAGCTTGCGACTAGCGGGAGAGAGAAGGGGTAGGAATGAGCAGTTCTTC

D: TRBD1
V: TRBV7-2
size: -
J: TRBJ2-7
CDR3: CASSSWTGGDEQYF
DNA: TGTGCCAGCAGCTCGTGGACAGGGGGCGACGAGCAGTACTTC

D: -
V: TRBV7-3
size: -
J: TRBJ2-2
CDR3: CASSTTSGTGELFF
DNA: TGTGCCAGCAGCACGACCTCAGGGACCGGGGAGCTGTTTTTT

D: TRBD1
V: TRBV19
size: -
J: TRBJ1-2
CDR3: CASSIGPGTGSRYTF
DNA: TGTGCCAGTAGTATCGGACCCGGGACAGGGAGTAGGTACACCTTC

D: TRBD1
V: TRBV4-1
size: -
J: TRBJ1-2
CDR3: CASSQPDRGSGYTF
DNA: TGCGCCAGCAGCCAGCCCGACAGGGGTAGCGGCTACACCTTC

D: TRBD2
V: TRBV20-1
size: -
J: TRBJ2-1
CDR3: CSARTSDEQFF
DNA: TGCAGTGCTAGAACTAGCGATGAGCAGTTCTTC

D: -
V: TRBV6-6
size: -
J: TRBJ1-1
CDR3: CASSYRAGSTEAFF
DNA: TGTGCCAGCAGTTACAGGGCGGGGAGCACTGAAGCTTTCTTT

D: TRBD1
V: TRBV19
size: few
J: TRBJ2-7
CDR3: CASSIAETGAYEQYF
DNA: TGTGCCAGTAGTATAGCGGAGACAGGGGCCTACGAGCAGTACTTC

D: -
V: TRBV28
size: -
J: TRBJ2-7
CDR3: CASSRQLKKNYEQYF
DNA: TGTGCCAGCAGCAGACAGTTAAAGAAGAACTACGAGCAGTACTTC

D: -
V: TRBV2
size: -
J: TRBJ1-1
CDR3: CASSDVGGLTEAFF
DNA: TGTGCCAGCAGTGATGTCGGGGGGTTGACTGAAGCTTTCTTT

D: TRBD1
V: TRBV5-1
size: -
J: TRBJ2-7
CDR3: CASSQIQGAQDIEQYF
DNA: TGCGCCAGCAGTCAAATACAGGGGGCGCAGGACATCGAGCAGTACTTC

D: -
V: TRBV7-6
size: -
J: TRBJ2-3
CDR3: CASSLETRTANIDTQYF
DNA: TGTGCCAGCAGCTTGGAAACTCGGACAGCAAACATCGATACGCAGTATTTT

D: -
V: TRBV6-1
size: -
J: TRBJ2-3
CDR3: CASSEELGGTQYF
DNA: TGTGCCAGCAGTGAAGAATTGGGGGGTACGCAGTATTTT

D: -
V: TRBV19
size: -
J: TRBJ1-5
CDR3: CASRRGLQPQHF
DNA: TGTGCCAGTAGACGGGGACTCCAGCCCCAGCATTTT

D: -
V: TRBV9
size: -
J: TRBJ2-7
CDR3: CASSVGNTRGAYEQYF
DNA: TGTGCCAGCAGCGTAGGAAACACCAGGGGCGCCTACGAGCAGTACTTC

D: TRBD1
V: TRBV20-1
size: -
J: TRBJ2-3
CDR3: CSAPGRGPQYF
DNA: TGCAGTGCCCCGGGTAGGGGGCCGCAGTATTTT

D: -
V: TRBV5-4
size: -
J: TRBJ2-7
CDR3: CASSPTVNYPYEQYF
DNA: TGTGCCAGCAGTCCAACCGTCAACTACCCCTACGAGCAGTACTTC

D: TRBD2
V: TRBV4-2
size: -
J: TRBJ2-1
CDR3: CASSQDLAGNEQFF
DNA: TGTGCCAGCAGCCAAGACTTAGCGGGGAATGAGCAGTTCTTC

D: -
V: TRBV18
size: -
J: TRBJ2-1
CDR3: CASSPSWLDQASSYNEQFF
DNA: TGTGCCAGCTCACCCTCCTGGTTGGATCAGGCGTCCTCCTACAATGAGCAGTTCTTC

D: TRBD1
V: TRBV19
size: -
J: TRBJ2-7
CDR3: CASRRDRGVSEQYF
DNA: TGTGCCAGCCGGAGGGACAGGGGGGTGTCAGAGCAGTACTTC

D: TRBD2
V: TRBV6-5
size: -
J: TRBJ2-5
CDR3: CASSTTSGETQYF
DNA: TGTGCCAGCAGTACAACTAGCGGGGAGACCCAGTACTTC

D: -
V: TRBV11-2
size: -
J: TRBJ2-7
CDR3: CASSPGATVSYEQYF
DNA: TGTGCCAGCAGCCCAGGAGCGACAGTTTCCTACGAGCAGTACTTC

D: -
V: TRBV10-2
size: -
J: TRBJ2-5
CDR3: CASSSFPGTERETQYF
DNA: TGCGCCAGCAGTTCGTTCCCGGGAACAGAAAGAGAGACCCAGTACTTC

D: -
V: TRBV19
size: -
J: TRBJ1-5
CDR3: CASSIEVRSQPQHF
DNA: TGTGCCAGTAGTATAGAAGTTCGGAGTCAGCCCCAGCATTTT

D: TRBD1
V: TRBV28
size: -
J: TRBJ1-1
CDR3: CASSPFRQGGTEAFF
DNA: TGTGCCAGCAGTCCCTTTAGACAGGGAGGCACTGAAGCTTTCTTT

D: -
V: TRBV28
size: -
J: TRBJ1-2
CDR3: CASSPGGLNYGYTF
DNA: TGTGCCAGCAGCCCTGGAGGCCTTAACTATGGCTACACCTTC

D: -
V: TRBV6-1
size: -
J: TRBJ1-5
CDR3: CASTRGGHNQPQHF
DNA: TGTGCCAGCACAAGGGGGGGGCACAATCAGCCCCAGCATTTT

D: TRBD2
V: TRBV7-2
size: -
J: TRBJ2-5
CDR3: CASSLAGLAGETQYF
DNA: TGTGCCAGCAGCTTAGCGGGACTAGCGGGAGAGACCCAGTACTTC

D: TRBD1
V: TRBV30
size: -
J: TRBJ2-7
CDR3: CALKTGGNEQYF
DNA: TGTGCCTTAAAGACAGGGGGGAACGAGCAGTACTTC

D: TRBD1
V: TRBV6-1
size: -
J: TRBJ2-2
CDR3: CASSATGTGYTGELFF
DNA: TGTGCCAGCAGTGCGACCGGGACAGGGTACACCGGGGAGCTGTTTTTT

D: -
V: TRBV5-1
size: -
J: TRBJ2-3
CDR3: CASSFSGGVDTQYF
DNA: TGCGCCAGCAGCTTCTCCGGGGGTGTCGATACGCAGTATTTT

D: -
V: TRBV14
size: -
J: TRBJ2-7
CDR3: CASSQEGRVLYEQYF
DNA: TGTGCCAGCAGCCAAGAGGGCAGGGTCCTCTACGAGCAGTACTTC

D: -
V: TRBV23-1
size: -
J: TRBJ1-5
CDR3: CASSRTDRLYSNQPQHF
DNA: TGCGCCAGCAGCCGAACCGACAGGCTCTATAGCAATCAGCCCCAGCATTTT

D: TRBD1
V: TRBV6-6
size: -
J: TRBJ2-3
CDR3: CASKDRNTDTQYF
DNA: TGTGCCAGCAAGGACAGGAACACAGATACGCAGTATTTT

D: -
V: TRBV11-2
size: -
J: TRBJ2-6
CDR3: CASSRFGFSGANVLTF
DNA: TGTGCCAGCAGCCGTTTCGGGTTTTCTGGGGCCAACGTCCTGACTTTC

D: TRBD1
V: TRBV19
size: -
J: TRBJ1-2
CDR3: CASGEQGAKGYTF
DNA: TGTGCCAGTGGGGAACAGGGGGCGAAGGGCTACACCTTC

D: TRBD1
V: TRBV28
size: -
J: TRBJ2-7
CDR3: CASGLQGARRFEQYF
DNA: TGTGCCAGCGGATTACAGGGGGCCCGTAGGTTCGAGCAGTACTTC